This TCR beta chain emerged from a study of blood T cell repertoires in COVID-19. In the study overall: Nucleic acid was either cDNA or gDNA, and it came from T cells, B-cell-depleted T cells, or PBMCs.

The CDR3 runs 15 residues. Germline CDR1 reads MRHNA; CDR2 reads SNTAGT. V was pared by 2 bases and J by 7 bases, with 7 bases of the junction left unmatched. Original analysis: Using reference gene primer amplification, nucleated cell counts were estimated. Clones were sequenced by immunoSEQ multiplex PCR, and TCRdb holds only the in-frame ones, with some missing. That table furnishes V, J and clone size, whereas the DNA furnished D and trimming. The table records over 100,000 clones, approximately 85% of them present only once. The chain recombines TRBV6-4 with TRBJ2-3; 9 bases agree with TRBD2. Sequences were obtained from peripheral blood. The receptor was derived from a man aged 40-50 years with acute or convalescent COVID-19. The chain's CDR3 is CASSDLAGGRYTQYF. Written as DNA, the CDR3 is TGTGCCAGCAGTGACCTGGCGGGAGGGCGATATACGCAGTATTTT.